This TCR beta chain originates from a study of monozygotic twins with inflammatory bowel disease. Study conclusions and caveats: Support was absent for any single strong signal or clonotype linked to IBD. Lower sharing of clonotypes with other individuals was seen in IBD patients than in healthy twins. This was most marked in patients showing signs of disease activity. Differences in immunosuppressive treatment may have been a source of added variability in patient repertoires.

As regards this clonotype: The antigen remains undetermined.

The CDR3 is 15 amino acids. CDR1 and CDR2 (germline): SGHVS, FQNEAQ. Template switching appended UMIs that held a 6-nucleotide sample barcode. TCRdb re-called the 5' RACE reads, yielding one record per CDR3 amino acid sequence without DNA. The sample's table shows 160,000 or so distinct CDR3 sequences. This sequence originates from a human donor with ulcerative colitis or Crohn's disease, or a healthy co-twin of an affected twin (not recorded which). The V call is TRBV7-8, the J call TRBJ2-7; checking the TCRdb D call of TRBD2 is not possible without DNA. The sequenced sample consisted of blood. This CDR3 is CASSQTSGGTYEQYF.